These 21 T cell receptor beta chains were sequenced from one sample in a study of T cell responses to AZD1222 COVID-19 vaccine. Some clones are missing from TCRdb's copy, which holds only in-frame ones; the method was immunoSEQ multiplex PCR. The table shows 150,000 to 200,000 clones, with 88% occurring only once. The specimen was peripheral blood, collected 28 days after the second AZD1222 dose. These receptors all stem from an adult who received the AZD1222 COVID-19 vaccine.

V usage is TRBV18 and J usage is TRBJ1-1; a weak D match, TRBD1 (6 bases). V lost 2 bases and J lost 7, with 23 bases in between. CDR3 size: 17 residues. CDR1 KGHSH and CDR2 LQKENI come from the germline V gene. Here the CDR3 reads CASSPLFGGRVANEAFF. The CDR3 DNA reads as TGTGCCAGCTCACCATTGTTCGGGGGGCGGGTGGCGAATGAAGCTTTCTTT.

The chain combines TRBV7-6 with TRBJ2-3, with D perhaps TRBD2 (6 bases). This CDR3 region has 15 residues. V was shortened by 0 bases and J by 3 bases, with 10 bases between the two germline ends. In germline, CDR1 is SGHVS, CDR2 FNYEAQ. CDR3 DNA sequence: TGTGCCAGCAGCTTAGCGTGGGGGGTTACAGATACGCAGTATTTT. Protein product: CASSLAWGVTDTQYF.

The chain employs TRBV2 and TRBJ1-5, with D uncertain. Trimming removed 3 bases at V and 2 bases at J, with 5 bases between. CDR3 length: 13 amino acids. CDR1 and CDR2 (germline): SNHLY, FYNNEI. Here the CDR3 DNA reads TGTGCCAGCAGTGAGTATGGCAATCAGCCCCAGCATTTT. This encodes CASSEYGNQPQHF.

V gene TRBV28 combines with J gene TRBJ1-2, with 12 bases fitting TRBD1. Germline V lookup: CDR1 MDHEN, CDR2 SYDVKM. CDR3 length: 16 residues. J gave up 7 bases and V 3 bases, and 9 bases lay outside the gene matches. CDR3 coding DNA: TGTGCCAGCAGTTTGCTAATCGGGACAGGGGGCCGTGGCTACACCTTC. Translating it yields CASSLLIGTGGRGYTF.

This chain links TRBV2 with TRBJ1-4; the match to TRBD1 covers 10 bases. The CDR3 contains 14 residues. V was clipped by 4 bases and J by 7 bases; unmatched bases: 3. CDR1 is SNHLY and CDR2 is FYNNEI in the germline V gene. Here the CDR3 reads CASSADRGGEKLFF. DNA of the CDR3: TGTGCCAGCAGTGCGGACAGGGGGGGTGAAAAACTGTTTTTT. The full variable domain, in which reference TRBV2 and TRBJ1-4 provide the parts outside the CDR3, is EPEVTQTPSHQVTQMGQEVILRCVPISNHLYFYWYRQILGQKVEFLVSFYNNEISEKSEIFDDQFSVERPDGSNFTLKIRSTKLEDSAMYFCASSADRGGEKLFFGSGTQLSVL.

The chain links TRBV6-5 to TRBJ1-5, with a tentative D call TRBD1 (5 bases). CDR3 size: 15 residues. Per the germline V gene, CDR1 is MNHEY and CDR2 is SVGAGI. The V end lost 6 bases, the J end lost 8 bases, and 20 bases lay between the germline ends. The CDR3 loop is CASRIFGREVEPQHF. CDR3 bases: TGTGCCAGCAGGATTTTCGGCAGGGAGGTAGAGCCCCAGCATTTT.

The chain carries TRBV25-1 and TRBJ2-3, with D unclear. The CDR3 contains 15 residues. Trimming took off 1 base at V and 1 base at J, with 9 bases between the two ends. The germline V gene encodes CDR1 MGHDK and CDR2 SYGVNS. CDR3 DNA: TGTGCCAGCAGTGAATTTTCTGGGGGCACAGATACGCAGTATTTT. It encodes CASSEFSGGTDTQYF.

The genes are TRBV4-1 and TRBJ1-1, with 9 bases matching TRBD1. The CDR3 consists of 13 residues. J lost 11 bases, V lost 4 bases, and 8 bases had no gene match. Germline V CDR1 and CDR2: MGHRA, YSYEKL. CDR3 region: CASSRLQGAGAFF. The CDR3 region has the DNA TGCGCCAGCAGCCGCTTACAGGGGGCAGGGGCTTTCTTT.

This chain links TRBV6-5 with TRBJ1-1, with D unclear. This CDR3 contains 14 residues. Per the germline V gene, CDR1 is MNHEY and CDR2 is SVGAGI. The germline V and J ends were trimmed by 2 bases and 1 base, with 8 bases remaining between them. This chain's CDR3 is CASSYDPPNTEAFF. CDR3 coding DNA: TGTGCCAGCAGTTACGATCCCCCGAACACTGAAGCTTTCTTT.

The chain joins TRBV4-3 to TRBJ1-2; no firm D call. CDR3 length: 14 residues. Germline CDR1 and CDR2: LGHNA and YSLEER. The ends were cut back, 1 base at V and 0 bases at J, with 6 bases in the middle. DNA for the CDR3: TGCGCCAGCAGCCAAGTCCCAGCTAACTATGGCTACACCTTC. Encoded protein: CASSQVPANYGYTF.

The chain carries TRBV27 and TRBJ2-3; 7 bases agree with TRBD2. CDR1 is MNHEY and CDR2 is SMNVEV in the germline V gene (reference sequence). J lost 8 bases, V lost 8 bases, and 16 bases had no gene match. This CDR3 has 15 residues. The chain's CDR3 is CASSGRPAGGGTQYF. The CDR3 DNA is TGTGCCAGCTCCGGCCGGCCCGCCGGCGGGGGTACGCAGTATTTT.

The CDR3 is CASSFMGSYGYTF. The CDR3 DNA is TGTGCCAGCAGCTTTATGGGTTCTTATGGCTACACCTTC. The rearrangement uses TRBV5-8 and TRBJ1-2; D is undetermined. CDR3 length equals 13 residues. CDR1 SGHTS and CDR2 YDEGEE come from the germline V gene. Trimming removed 2 bases from V and 5 bases from J, with 10 bases in between.

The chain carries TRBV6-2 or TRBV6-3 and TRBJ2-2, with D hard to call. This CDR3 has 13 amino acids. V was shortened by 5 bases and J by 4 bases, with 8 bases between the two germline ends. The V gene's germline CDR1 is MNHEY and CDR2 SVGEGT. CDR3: CASSTLFTGELFF. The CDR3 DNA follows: TGTGCCAGCAGTACTCTGTTCACCGGGGAGCTGTTTTTT.

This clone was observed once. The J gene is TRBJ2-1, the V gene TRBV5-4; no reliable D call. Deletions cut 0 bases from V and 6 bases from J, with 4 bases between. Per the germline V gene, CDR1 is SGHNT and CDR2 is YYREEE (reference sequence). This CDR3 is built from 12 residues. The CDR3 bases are TGTGCCAGCAGCTTGGTAGCCAATGAGCAGTTCTTC. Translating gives CASSLVANEQFF.

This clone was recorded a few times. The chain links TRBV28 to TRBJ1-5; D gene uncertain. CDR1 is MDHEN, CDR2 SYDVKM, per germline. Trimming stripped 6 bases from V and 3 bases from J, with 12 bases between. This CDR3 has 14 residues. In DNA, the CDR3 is TGTGCCAGCAGCCCCGGGAGGGCCAATCAGCCCCAGCATTTT. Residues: CASSPGRANQPQHF.

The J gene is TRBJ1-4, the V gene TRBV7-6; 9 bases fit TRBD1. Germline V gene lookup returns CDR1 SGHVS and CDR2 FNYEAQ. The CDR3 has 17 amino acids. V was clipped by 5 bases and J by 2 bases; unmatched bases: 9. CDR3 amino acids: CASSPRDRARTNEKLFF. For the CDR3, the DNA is TGTGCCAGCAGCCCCCGGGACAGGGCGCGGACTAATGAAAAACTGTTTTTT.

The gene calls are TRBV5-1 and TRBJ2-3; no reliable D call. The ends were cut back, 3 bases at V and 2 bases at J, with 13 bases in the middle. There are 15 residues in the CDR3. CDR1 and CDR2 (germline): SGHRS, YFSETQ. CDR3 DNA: TGCGCCAGCAGCTCGGGCAACTCAGCCACAGATACGCAGTATTTT. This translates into CASSSGNSATDTQYF.

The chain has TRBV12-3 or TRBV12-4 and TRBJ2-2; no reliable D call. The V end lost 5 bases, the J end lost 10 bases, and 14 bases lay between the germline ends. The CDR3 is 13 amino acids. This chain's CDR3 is CASSATTPAELFF. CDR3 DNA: TGTGCCAGCAGTGCCACGACCCCCGCGGAGCTGTTTTTT.

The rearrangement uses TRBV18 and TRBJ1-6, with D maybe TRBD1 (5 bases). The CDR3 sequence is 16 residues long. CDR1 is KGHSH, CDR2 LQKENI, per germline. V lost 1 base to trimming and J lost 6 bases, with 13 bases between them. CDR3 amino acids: CASSPRDSLFNSPLHF. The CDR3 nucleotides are TGTGCCAGCTCACCACGAGACAGCCTATTTAATTCACCCCTCCACTTT.

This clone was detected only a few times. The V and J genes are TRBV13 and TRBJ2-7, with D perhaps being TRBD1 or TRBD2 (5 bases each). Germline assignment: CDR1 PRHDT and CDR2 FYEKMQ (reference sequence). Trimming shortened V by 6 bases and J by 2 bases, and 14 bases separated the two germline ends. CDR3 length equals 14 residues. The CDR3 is CASSQGTWTYEQYF. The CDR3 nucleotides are TGTGCCAGCAGTCAAGGGACCTGGACCTACGAGCAGTACTTC.

Here the CDR3 reads CASSPGTSGSYEQYF. DNA of the CDR3: TGTGCCAGCAGCCCCGGGACTAGCGGCTCCTACGAGCAGTACTTC. The rearrangement uses TRBV7-7 and TRBJ2-7, with TRBD2 identical over 11 bases. With V trimmed by 5 bases and J by 0 bases, 3 bases remained unmatched. The length of the CDR3 is 15 residues. The germline V gene has CDR1 SSHAT and CDR2 FNYEAQ (reference sequence).